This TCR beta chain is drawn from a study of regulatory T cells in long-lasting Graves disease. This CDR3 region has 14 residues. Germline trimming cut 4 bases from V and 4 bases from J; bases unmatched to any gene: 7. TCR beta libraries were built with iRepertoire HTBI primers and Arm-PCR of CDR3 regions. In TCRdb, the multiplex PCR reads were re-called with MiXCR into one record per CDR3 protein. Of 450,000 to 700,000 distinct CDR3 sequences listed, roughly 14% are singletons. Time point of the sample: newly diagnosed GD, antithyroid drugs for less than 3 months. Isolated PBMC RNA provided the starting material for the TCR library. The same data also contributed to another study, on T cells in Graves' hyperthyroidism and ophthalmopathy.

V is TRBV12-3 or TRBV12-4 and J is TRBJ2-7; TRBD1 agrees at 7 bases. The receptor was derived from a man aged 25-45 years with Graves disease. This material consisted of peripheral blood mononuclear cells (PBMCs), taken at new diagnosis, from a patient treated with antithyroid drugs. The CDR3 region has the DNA TGTGCCAGCAGTTCCTGGACAGGAGATTACGAGCAGTACTTC. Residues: CASSSWTGDYEQYF.